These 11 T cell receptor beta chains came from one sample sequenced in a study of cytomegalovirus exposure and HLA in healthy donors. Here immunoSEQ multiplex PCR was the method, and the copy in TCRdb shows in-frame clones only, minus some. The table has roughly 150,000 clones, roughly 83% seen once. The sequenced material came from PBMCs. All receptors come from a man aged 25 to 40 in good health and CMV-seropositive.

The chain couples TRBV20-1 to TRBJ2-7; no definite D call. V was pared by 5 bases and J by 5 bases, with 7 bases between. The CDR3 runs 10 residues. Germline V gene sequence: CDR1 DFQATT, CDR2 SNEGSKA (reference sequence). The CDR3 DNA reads TGCAGTGCTCTAAAACACGAGCAGTACTTC. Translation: CSALKHEQYF.

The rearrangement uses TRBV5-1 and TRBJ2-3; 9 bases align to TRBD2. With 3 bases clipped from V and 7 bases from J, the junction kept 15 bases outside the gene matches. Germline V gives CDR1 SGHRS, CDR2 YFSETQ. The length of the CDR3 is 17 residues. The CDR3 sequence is CASSSPPGGRAENTQYF. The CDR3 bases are TGCGCCAGCAGCTCCCCGCCGGGCGGGAGGGCCGAGAATACGCAGTATTTT.

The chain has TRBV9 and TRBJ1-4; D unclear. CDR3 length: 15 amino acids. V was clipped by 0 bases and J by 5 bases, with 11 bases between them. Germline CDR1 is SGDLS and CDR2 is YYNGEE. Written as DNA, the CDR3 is TGTGCCAGCAGCGTAGTCCGCAGGCTGAATGAAAAACTGTTTTTT. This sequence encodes CASSVVRRLNEKLFF.

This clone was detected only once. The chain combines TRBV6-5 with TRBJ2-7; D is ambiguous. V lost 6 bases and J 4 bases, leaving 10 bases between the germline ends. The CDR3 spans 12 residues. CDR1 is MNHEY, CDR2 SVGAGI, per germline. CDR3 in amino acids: CASSHREYEQYF. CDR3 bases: TGTGCCAGCAGCCACCGAGAATACGAGCAGTACTTC.

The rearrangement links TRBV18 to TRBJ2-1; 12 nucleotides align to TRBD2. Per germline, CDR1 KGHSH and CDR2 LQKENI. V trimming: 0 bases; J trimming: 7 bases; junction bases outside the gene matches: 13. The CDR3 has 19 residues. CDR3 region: CASSPPPELAGGSGNEQFF. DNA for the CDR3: TGTGCCAGCTCACCACCCCCGGAGCTAGCGGGAGGGTCGGGGAATGAGCAGTTCTTC.

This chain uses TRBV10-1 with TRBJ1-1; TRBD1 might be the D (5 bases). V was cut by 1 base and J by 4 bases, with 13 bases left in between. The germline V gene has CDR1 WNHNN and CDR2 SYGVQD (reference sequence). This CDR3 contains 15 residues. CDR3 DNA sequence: TGCGCCAGCAGTGAGTACTCAGGGATGGGCACTGAAGCTTTCTTT. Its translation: CASSEYSGMGTEAFF.

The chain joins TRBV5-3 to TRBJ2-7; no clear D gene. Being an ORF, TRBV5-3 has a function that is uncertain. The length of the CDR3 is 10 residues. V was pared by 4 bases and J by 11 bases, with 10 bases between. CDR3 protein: CARSEEEEYF. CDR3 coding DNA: TGTGCCAGAAGCGAGGAAGAGGAGTACTTC.

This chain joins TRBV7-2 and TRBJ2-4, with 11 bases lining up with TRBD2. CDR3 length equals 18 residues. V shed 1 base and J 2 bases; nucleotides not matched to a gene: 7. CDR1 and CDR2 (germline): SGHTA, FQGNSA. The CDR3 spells CASSLVAGGPSSKNIQYF. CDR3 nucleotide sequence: TGTGCCAGCAGCTTAGTAGCGGGGGGGCCGTCGTCCAAAAACATTCAGTACTTC.

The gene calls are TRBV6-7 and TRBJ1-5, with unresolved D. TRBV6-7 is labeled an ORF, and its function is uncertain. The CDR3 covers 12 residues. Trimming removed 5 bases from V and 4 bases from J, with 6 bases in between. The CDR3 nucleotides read TGTGCCAGCAGTATTAAAAATCAGCCCCAGCATTTT. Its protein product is CASSIKNQPQHF.

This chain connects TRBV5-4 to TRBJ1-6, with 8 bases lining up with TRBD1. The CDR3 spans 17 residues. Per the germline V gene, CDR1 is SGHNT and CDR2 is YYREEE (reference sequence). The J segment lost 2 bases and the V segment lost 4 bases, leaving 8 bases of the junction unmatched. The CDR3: CASSQTTTGAYNSPLHF. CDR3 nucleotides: TGTGCCAGCAGCCAAACCACGACAGGGGCCTATAATTCACCCCTCCACTTT.

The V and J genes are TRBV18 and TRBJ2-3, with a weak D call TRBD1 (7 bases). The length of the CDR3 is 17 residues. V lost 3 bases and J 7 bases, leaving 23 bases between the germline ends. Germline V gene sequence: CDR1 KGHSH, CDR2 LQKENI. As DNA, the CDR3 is TGTGCCAGCTCACCCTTCATTAGACAGGGAGGTACGAATACGCAGTATTTT. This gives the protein CASSPFIRQGGTNTQYF.